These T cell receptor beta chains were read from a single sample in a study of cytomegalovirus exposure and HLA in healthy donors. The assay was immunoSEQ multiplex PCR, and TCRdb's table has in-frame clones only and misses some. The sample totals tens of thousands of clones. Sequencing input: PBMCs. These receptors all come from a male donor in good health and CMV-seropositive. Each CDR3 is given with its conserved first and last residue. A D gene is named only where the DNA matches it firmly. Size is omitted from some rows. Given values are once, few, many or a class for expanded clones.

cdr3_nt: TGTGCCAGCAGTGAAGACAGCTACGAAAAACTGTTTTTT
cdr3_aa: CASSEDSYEKLFF
v_call: TRBV6-1
clone_size: .
j_call: TRBJ1-4
d_call: .

cdr3_nt: TGCGCCAGCAGCCCCCGGACTAGCAGAATGGGGGAGCAGTACTTC
cdr3_aa: CASSPRTSRMGEQYF
v_call: TRBV5-1
clone_size: .
j_call: TRBJ2-7
d_call: TRBD2

cdr3_nt: TGTGCCAGCAGCGTAGGTGGAGGGACCGGGACCCAGTACTTC
cdr3_aa: CASSVGGGTGTQYF
v_call: TRBV9
clone_size: .
j_call: TRBJ2-5
d_call: .

cdr3_nt: TGTGCCATCAGTGAGTCGCAGGGGACCGCTGAAGCTTTCTTT
cdr3_aa: CAISESQGTAEAFF
v_call: TRBV10-3
clone_size: .
j_call: TRBJ1-1
d_call: .

cdr3_nt: TGCGCCAGCAGCCAAGATGAAAGGGGGAACACTGAAGCTTTCTTT
cdr3_aa: CASSQDERGNTEAFF
v_call: TRBV4-3
clone_size: .
j_call: TRBJ1-1
d_call: .

cdr3_nt: TGTGCCAGCTCACCCGGACAGGGACGCGAGCAGTACTTC
cdr3_aa: CASSPGQGREQYF
v_call: TRBV18
clone_size: .
j_call: TRBJ2-7
d_call: TRBD1

cdr3_nt: TGTGCCAGCAGCGCCCAGACAGAGACCTATGGCTACACCTTC
cdr3_aa: CASSAQTETYGYTF
v_call: TRBV9
clone_size: .
j_call: TRBJ1-2
d_call: .

cdr3_nt: TGTGCCAGCAGCTTACCAGGATACGAGCAGTACTTC
cdr3_aa: CASSLPGYEQYF
v_call: TRBV7-9
clone_size: medium-sized
j_call: TRBJ2-7
d_call: .

cdr3_nt: TGTGCCAGCGGCCTCGGACAGGGGGCAGATACGCAGTATTTT
cdr3_aa: CASGLGQGADTQYF
v_call: TRBV27
clone_size: .
j_call: TRBJ2-3
d_call: TRBD1

cdr3_nt: TGTGCCAGTAGTATAGGGCCCAGCTCCTACAATGAGCAGTTCTTC
cdr3_aa: CASSIGPSSYNEQFF
v_call: TRBV19
clone_size: .
j_call: TRBJ2-1
d_call: .

cdr3_nt: TGCGCCAGCAGCTTGGAAACAGGGTCCGGGGAGCTGTTTTTT
cdr3_aa: CASSLETGSGELFF
v_call: TRBV5-1
clone_size: .
j_call: TRBJ2-2
d_call: .

cdr3_nt: TGTGCCAGCAGTCCTCCTACCGACAGGAGCTCCTACGAGCAGTACTTC
cdr3_aa: CASSPPTDRSSYEQYF
v_call: TRBV28
clone_size: .
j_call: TRBJ2-7
d_call: .

cdr3_nt: TGTGCCAGCTTTTCCGGGACAGGGGCCTACGAGCAGTACTTC
cdr3_aa: CASFSGTGAYEQYF
v_call: TRBV18
clone_size: .
j_call: TRBJ2-7
d_call: TRBD1

cdr3_nt: TGCGCCAGCAGCGTGGGACAGGGGGATGACACCATATATTTT
cdr3_aa: CASSVGQGDDTIYF
v_call: TRBV5-1
clone_size: .
j_call: TRBJ1-3
d_call: TRBD1

cdr3_nt: TGTGCCTGGAGTGGGGCAGGGGGCCCGCTTGGCTACACCTTC
cdr3_aa: CAWSGAGGPLGYTF
v_call: TRBV30
clone_size: .
j_call: TRBJ1-2
d_call: TRBD1

cdr3_nt: .
cdr3_aa: CASSVAGGTGDGCTF
v_call: TRBV9
clone_size: .
j_call: TRBJ1-2
d_call: .

cdr3_nt: TGTGCCAGCGGGACAGTCTTGTCTCAAGAGACCCAGTACTTC
cdr3_aa: CASGTVLSQETQYF
v_call: TRBV2
clone_size: .
j_call: TRBJ2-5
d_call: TRBD1

cdr3_nt: TGCGCCAGCGCCCGGGCCTACGAGCAGTACTTC
cdr3_aa: CASARAYEQYF
v_call: TRBV5-1
clone_size: .
j_call: TRBJ2-7
d_call: .

cdr3_nt: TGTGCCAGTCGAGTCGGGTTGAACTCCTACAATGAGCAGTTCTTC
cdr3_aa: CASRVGLNSYNEQFF
v_call: TRBV19
clone_size: .
j_call: TRBJ2-1
d_call: .

cdr3_nt: TGTGCCAGCAGCTCTTCCAGCGGGAGCTCCTACGAGCAGTACTTC
cdr3_aa: CASSSSSGSSYEQYF
v_call: TRBV5-4
clone_size: .
j_call: TRBJ2-7
d_call: TRBD2

cdr3_nt: TGCAGCGTGACTGGGACAGGGGTGATCGGCTACACCTTC
cdr3_aa: CSVTGTGVIGYTF
v_call: TRBV29-1
clone_size: .
j_call: TRBJ1-2
d_call: TRBD1